This T cell receptor (beta chain) originates from a study of post-analysis software for immune sequencing data. Overall study: Included courses were relapsing-remitting and secondary progressive multiple sclerosis; progressive-relapsing multiple sclerosis was also included. Findings and limits, study-wide: Controls showed significantly higher normalized Chao1 diversity than did multiple sclerosis patients. Compared with controls, patients had more of 4 to 6 TRBV segments, including TRBV5-6, TRBV5-1 and TRBV20-1.

As regards this clonotype: Its antigen remains unidentified.

The library was made from cDNA and included unique molecular identifiers. Starting from roughly 1.1 to 9.2 million T cells, the study yielded 450,000 to 500,000 cDNA molecules. TCRdb reprocessed the PCR reads with MiXCR, giving one entry per CDR3 protein. Here the sample spans some 690,000 distinct CDR3 sequences, about 60% being singletons. Germline V CDR1 and CDR2: SGHAT, FQNNGV. The CDR3 has 14 residues. Trimming removed 7 bases from V and 2 bases from J, with 15 bases in between. V is TRBV11-2 and J is TRBJ2-7; D is ambiguous. The clonotype comes from a girl aged 2-10 years with multiple sclerosis. Sequencing was carried out using blood. In DNA, the CDR3 is TGTGCCAGCACCAGAGACATGGTCCCCTACGAGCAGTACTTC. Encoded protein: CASTRDMVPYEQYF.